A single sample is the source of the 7 T cell receptor beta chains below, sequenced in a study of T cell responses to AZD1222 COVID-19 vaccine. The assay was immunoSEQ multiplex PCR, and TCRdb's table has in-frame clones only and misses some. The data contain approximately 56,000 clones, 80% to 90% of them seen just once; the ten biggest clones take up around 15%. Sample: peripheral blood, taken on day 0 of AZD1222 vaccination. These receptors all come from an adult in good health.

In this sample, this clone turned up once. The chain couples TRBV3-1 (or the pseudogene TRBV3-2) to TRBJ2-1, with 7 nucleotides matching TRBD2. V shed 0 bases, J shed 5 bases, and the junction held 7 bases outside the gene matches. The CDR3 covers 16 residues. Germline-derived CDR1 and CDR2 are LGHDT and YNNKEL (reference sequence). CDR3: CASSQDVWRGNNEQFF. CDR3 DNA sequence: TGTGCCAGCAGCCAAGACGTCTGGCGGGGGAACAATGAGCAGTTCTTC.

The chain joins TRBV5-4 to TRBJ2-7, with 7 bases lining up with TRBD1. Germline V gene data show CDR1 as SGHNT and CDR2 as YYREEE (reference sequence). This CDR3 contains 15 residues. The ends lost 0 bases at V and 7 bases at J; junction bases unmatched: 10. The CDR3 DNA reads TGTGCCAGCAGCTTGGCAAGACAGGGTCGGTATGAGCAGTACTTC. This codes for CASSLARQGRYEQYF.

CDR3 DNA sequence: TGTGCCAGCAGCTTGGTGGCGGGGGGCTGGGGCGAGCAGTACTTC. Translation gives CASSLVAGGWGEQYF. The chain recombines TRBV5-6 with TRBJ2-7, with TRBD2 identical over 8 bases. Trimming cost V 0 bases and J 6 bases; bases outside gene matches: 8. Germline V gives CDR1 SGHDT, CDR2 YYEEEE. The CDR3 covers 15 residues.

The gene calls are TRBV5-1 and TRBJ2-5; a weak D match, TRBD1 (7 bases). This CDR3 has 16 residues. From germline, CDR1 is SGHRS and CDR2 YFSETQ. Trimming removed 3 bases from V and 2 bases from J, with 17 bases in between. CDR3 in DNA: TGCGCCAGCAGCTCAGGAGGGGGCGAGGGACAAGAGACCCAGTACTTC. Translated: CASSSGGGEGQETQYF.

In its sample, this clone was seen once. This sequence joins TRBV4-1 and TRBJ2-1; 11 nucleotides agree with TRBD1. Germline CDR1 and CDR2: MGHRA and YSYEKL. Trimming removed 0 bases from V and 2 bases from J; junction bases left unmatched: 9. The CDR3 is made up of 19 amino acids. The CDR3 DNA sequence: TGCGCCAGCAGCCAAGAAAGGACAGGGGGCTTACTTACCTACAATGAGCAGTTCTTC. Translating gives CASSQERTGGLLTYNEQFF.

In this sample, this clone turned up once. The CDR3 loop is CAIPLRRGASQPQHF. CDR3 nucleotides: TGTGCCATACCCCTCCGGCGGGGGGCGAGTCAGCCCCAGCATTTT. The chain joins TRBV10-3 to TRBJ1-5, with D possibly matching TRBD1 (6 bases). CDR3 size: 15 residues. Trimming took off 9 bases at V and 6 bases at J, with 21 bases between the two ends. Germline CDR1 reads ENHRY; CDR2 reads SYGVKD.

The chain couples TRBV9 to TRBJ1-2; D is unresolved. Between the trimmed V and J ends, which lost 4 bases and 7 bases, there was a span of 17 bases. This CDR3 is 14 amino acids long. Per the germline V gene, CDR1 is SGDLS and CDR2 is YYNGEE. CDR3 DNA: TGTGCCAGCAGCCGGGCAACTCCATCAGGTGGCTACACCTTC. Translating it yields CASSRATPSGGYTF.